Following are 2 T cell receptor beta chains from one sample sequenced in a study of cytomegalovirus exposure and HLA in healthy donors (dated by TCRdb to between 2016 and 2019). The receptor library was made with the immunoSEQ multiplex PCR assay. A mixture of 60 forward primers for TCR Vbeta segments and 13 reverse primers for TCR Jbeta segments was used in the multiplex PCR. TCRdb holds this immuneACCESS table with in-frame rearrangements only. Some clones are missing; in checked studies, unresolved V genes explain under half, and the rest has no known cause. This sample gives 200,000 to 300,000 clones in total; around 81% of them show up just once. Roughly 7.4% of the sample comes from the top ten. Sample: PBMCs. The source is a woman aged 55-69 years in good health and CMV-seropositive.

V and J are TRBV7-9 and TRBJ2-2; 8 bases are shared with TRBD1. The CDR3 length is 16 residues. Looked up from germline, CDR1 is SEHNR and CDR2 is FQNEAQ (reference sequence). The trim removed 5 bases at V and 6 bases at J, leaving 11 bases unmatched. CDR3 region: CASSIGQGSFAGELFF. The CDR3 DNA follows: TGTGCCAGCAGCATTGGACAGGGTTCCTTCGCCGGGGAGCTGTTTTTT.

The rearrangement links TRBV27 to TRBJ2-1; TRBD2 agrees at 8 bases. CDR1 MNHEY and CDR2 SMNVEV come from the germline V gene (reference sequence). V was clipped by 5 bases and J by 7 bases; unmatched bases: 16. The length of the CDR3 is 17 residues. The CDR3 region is CASSGLREGQTINEQFF. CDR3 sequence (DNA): TGTGCCAGCAGTGGGTTACGGGAGGGCCAAACAATTAATGAGCAGTTCTTC.